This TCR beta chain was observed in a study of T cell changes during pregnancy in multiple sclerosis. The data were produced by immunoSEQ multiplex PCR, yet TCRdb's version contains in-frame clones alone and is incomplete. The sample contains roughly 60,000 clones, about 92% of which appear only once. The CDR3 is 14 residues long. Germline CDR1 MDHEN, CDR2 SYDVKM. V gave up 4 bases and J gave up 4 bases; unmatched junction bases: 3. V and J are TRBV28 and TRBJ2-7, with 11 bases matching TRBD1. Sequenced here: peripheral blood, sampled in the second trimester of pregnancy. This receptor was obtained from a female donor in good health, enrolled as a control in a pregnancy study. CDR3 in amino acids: CASSSRDRGYEQYF. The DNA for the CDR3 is TGTGCCAGCAGTTCCCGGGACAGGGGGTACGAGCAGTACTTC.